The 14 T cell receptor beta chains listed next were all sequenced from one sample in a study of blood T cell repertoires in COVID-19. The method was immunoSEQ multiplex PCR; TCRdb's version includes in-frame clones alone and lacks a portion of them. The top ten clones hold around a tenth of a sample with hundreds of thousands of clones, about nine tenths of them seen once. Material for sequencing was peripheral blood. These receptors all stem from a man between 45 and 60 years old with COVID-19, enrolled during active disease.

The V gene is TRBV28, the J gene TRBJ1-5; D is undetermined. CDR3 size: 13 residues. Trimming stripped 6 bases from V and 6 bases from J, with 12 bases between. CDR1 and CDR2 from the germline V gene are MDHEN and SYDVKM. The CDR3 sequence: CASSSGVSQPQHF. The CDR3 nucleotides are TGTGCCAGCAGCTCCGGGGTCTCTCAGCCCCAGCATTTT.

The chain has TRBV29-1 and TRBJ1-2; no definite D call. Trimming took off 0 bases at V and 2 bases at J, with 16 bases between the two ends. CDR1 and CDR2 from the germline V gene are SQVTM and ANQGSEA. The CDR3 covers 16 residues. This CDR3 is CSVEDPIAILNYGYTF. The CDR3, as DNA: TGCAGCGTTGAAGATCCTATAGCAATCTTAAACTATGGCTACACCTTC.

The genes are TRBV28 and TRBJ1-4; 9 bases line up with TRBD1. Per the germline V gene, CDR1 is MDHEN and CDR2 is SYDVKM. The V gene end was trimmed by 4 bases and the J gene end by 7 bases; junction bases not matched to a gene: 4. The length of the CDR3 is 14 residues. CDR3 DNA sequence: TGTGCCAGCAGTTCGGACAGGGGAACTGAAAAACTGTTTTTT. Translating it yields CASSSDRGTEKLFF.

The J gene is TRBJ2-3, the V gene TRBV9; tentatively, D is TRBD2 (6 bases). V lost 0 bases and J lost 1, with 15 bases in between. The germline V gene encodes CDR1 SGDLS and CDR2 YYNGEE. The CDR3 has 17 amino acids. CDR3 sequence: CASSVGPGAGRTDTQYF. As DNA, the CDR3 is TGTGCCAGCAGCGTAGGGCCCGGGGCGGGGCGCACAGATACGCAGTATTTT.

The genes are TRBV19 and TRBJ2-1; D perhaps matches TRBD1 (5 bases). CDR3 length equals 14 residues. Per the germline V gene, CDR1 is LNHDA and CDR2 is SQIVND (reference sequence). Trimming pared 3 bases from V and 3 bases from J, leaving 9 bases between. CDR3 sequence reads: CASSILDSYNEQFF. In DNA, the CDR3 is TGTGCCAGTAGTATCCTCGACAGCTACAATGAGCAGTTCTTC.

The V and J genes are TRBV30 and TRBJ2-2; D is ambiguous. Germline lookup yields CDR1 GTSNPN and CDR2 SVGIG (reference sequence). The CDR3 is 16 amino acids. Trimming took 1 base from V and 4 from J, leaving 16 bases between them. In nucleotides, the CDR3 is TGTGCCTGGAGTGGCCCCACAGCAGGTTTCACCGGGGAGCTGTTTTTT. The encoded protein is CAWSGPTAGFTGELFF.

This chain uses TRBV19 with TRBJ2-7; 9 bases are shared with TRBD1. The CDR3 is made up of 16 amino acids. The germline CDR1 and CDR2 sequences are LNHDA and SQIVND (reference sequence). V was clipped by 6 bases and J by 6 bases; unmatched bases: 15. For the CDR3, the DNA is TGTGCCAGTAGCCGGGCGGGACAGGGCCCATCAATCGAGCAGTACTTC. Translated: CASSRAGQGPSIEQYF. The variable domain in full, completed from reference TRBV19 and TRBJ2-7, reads DGGITQSPKYLFRKEGQNVTLSCEQNLNHDAMYWYRQDPGQGLRLIYYSQIVNDFQKGDIAEGYSVSREKKESFPLTVTSAQKNPTAFYLCASSRAGQGPSIEQYFGPGTRLTVT.

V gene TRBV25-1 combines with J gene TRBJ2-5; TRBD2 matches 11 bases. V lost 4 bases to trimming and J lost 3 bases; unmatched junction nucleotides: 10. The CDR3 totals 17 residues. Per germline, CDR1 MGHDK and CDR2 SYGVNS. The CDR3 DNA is TGTGCCAGCAGTGCCCTTCCCCCACTAGCGGGGGAAGAGACCCAGTACTTC. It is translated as CASSALPPLAGEETQYF.

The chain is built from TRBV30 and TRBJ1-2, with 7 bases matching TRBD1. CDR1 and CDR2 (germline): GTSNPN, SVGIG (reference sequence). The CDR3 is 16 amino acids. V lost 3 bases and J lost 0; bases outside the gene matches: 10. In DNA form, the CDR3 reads TGTGCCTGGAGAGTTGACAGGGACTTAGCTAACTATGGCTACACCTTC. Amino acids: CAWRVDRDLANYGYTF.

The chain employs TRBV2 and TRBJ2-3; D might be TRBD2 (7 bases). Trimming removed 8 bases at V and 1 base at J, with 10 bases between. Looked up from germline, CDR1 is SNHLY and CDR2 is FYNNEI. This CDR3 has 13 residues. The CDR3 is CASRGAGTDTQYF. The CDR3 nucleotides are TGTGCCAGCCGGGGGGCGGGCACAGATACGCAGTATTTT.

This CDR3 is CASSYGRQGKEEQYF. DNA of the CDR3: TGTGCCAGCAGTTACGGTAGGCAGGGGAAGGAAGAGCAGTACTTC. The chain carries TRBV6-5 and TRBJ2-7; possible D gene TRBD1, 6 bases. V gave up 2 bases and J gave up 7 bases, with 18 bases separating them. This CDR3 is 15 amino acids long. Germline V CDR1 and CDR2: MNHEY, SVGAGI.

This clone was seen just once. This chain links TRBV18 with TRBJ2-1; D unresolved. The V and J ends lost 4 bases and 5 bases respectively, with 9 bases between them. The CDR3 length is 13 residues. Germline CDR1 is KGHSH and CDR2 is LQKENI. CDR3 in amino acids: CASSRLPDNEQFF. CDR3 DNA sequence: TGTGCCAGCTCACGTCTTCCCGACAATGAGCAGTTCTTC.

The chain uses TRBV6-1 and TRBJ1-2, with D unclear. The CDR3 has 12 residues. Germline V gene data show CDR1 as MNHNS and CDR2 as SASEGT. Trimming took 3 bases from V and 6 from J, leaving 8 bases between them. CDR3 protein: CASSESSNGYTF. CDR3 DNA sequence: TGTGCCAGCAGTGAGTCCTCTAATGGCTACACCTTC.

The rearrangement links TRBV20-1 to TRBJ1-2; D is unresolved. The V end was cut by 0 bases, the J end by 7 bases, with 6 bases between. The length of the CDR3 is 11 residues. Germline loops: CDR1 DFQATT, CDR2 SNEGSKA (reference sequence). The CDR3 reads CSARDRSGYTF. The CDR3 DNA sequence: TGCAGTGCTAGAGACAGAAGTGGCTACACCTTC.